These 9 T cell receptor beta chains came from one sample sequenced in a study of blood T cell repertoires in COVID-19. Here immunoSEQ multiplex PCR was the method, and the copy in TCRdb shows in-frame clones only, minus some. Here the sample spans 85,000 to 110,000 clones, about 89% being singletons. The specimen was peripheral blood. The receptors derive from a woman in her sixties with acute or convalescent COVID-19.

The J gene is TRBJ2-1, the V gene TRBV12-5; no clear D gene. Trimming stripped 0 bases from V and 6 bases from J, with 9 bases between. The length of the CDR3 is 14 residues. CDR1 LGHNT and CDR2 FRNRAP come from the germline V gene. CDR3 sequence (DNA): TGTGCTAGTGGTTTGGTACTTTCCCTCAATGAGCAGTTCTTC. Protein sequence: CASGLVLSLNEQFF.

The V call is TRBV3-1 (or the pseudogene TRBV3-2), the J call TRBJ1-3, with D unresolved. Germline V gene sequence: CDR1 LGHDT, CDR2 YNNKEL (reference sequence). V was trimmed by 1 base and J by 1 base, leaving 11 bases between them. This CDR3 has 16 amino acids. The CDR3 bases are TGTGCCAGCAGCCAAGTTAACAGCAGATCTGGAAACACCATATATTTT. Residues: CASSQVNSRSGNTIYF.

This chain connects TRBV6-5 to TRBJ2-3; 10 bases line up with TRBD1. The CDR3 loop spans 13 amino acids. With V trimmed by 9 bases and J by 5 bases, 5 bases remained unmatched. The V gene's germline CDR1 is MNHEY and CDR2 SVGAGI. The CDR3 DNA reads TGTGCCAGTGTGGACAGGGGGGTAGATACGCAGTATTTT. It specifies CASVDRGVDTQYF.

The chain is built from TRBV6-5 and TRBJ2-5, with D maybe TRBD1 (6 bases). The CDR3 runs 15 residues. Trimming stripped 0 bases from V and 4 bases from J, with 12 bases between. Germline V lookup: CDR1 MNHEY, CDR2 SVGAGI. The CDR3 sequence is CASSYSPGAGETQYF. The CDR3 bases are TGTGCCAGCAGTTACTCCCCAGGGGCGGGAGAGACCCAGTACTTC.

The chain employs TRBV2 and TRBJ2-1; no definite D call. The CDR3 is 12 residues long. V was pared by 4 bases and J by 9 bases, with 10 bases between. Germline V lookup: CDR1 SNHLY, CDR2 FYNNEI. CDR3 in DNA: TGTGCCAGCAGTGTAAGGAGCAGTGAGCAGTTCTTC. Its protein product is CASSVRSSEQFF.

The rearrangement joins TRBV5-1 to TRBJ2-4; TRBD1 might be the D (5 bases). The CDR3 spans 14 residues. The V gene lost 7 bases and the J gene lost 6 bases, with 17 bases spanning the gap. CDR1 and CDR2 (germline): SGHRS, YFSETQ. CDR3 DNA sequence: TGCGCCAGCGCACCGGATAATCAGGGAAACATTCAGTACTTC. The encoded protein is CASAPDNQGNIQYF.

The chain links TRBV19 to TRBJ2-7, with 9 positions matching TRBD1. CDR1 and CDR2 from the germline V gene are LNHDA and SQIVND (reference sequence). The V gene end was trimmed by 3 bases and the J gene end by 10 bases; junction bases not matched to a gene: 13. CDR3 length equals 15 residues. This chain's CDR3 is CASSIDGTGSTKQYF. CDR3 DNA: TGTGCCAGTAGTATTGATGGGACAGGGTCTACGAAACAGTACTTC.

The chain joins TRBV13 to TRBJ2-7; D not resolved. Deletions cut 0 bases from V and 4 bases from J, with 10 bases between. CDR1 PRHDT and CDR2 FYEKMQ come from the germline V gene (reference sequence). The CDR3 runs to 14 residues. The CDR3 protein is CASSLGQRDYEQYF. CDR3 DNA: TGTGCCAGCAGCTTAGGACAGAGAGATTACGAGCAGTACTTC.

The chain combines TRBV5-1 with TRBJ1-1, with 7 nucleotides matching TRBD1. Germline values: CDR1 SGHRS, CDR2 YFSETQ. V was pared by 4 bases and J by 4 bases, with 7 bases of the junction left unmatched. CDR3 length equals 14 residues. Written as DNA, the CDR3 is TGCGCCAGCAGCGTCCGGGACAGCTTCACTGAAGCTTTCTTT. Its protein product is CASSVRDSFTEAFF.